Each of the 16 T cell receptor beta chains below was sequenced from the same sample in a study of cytomegalovirus exposure and HLA in healthy donors. Researchers ran the PCR with 60 Vbeta and 13 Jbeta primers. Only in-frame clones appear in the TCRdb table, and some are missing; sequencing was by immunoSEQ multiplex PCR. This table holds about 180,000 clones, roughly 82% found once. Sequenced material: PBMCs. The origin of the receptors is a woman between 50 and 59 years old in good health and CMV-seronegative.

The V and J genes are TRBV29-1 and TRBJ2-7; 8 bases match TRBD2. Germline V CDR1 and CDR2: SQVTM, ANQGSEA. CDR3 length equals 14 residues. The V gene end was trimmed by 4 bases and the J gene end by 4 bases; junction bases not matched to a gene: 9. CDR3 amino acids: CSVARASGSYEQYF. The CDR3 DNA reads TGCAGCGTTGCCCGGGCTAGCGGGTCTTACGAGCAGTACTTC.

This clone was recorded a few times. One junction end disagrees with the germline gene, perhaps due to a read error. The V and J genes are TRBV7-9 and TRBJ2-5, with D hard to call. The germline V gene has CDR1 SEHNR and CDR2 FQNEAQ (reference sequence). The CDR3 length is 12 residues. In nucleotides, the CDR3 is TGTGCAAGCACCCGTCCCGGGGAGACCCAGTACTTC. This translates into CASTRPGETQYF.

The rearrangement links TRBV10-2 to TRBJ2-2; 8 positions agree with TRBD2. Germline values: CDR1 WSHSY, CDR2 SAAADI. The CDR3 contains 16 residues. The V segment lost 6 bases and the J segment 5 bases; nucleotides outside the gene matches: 11. CDR3 bases: TGCGCCAGCAGACGTTTCGGGGGGGCCGAGACCGGGGAGCTGTTTTTT. It codes for CASRRFGGAETGELFF.

V gene TRBV15 combines with J gene TRBJ2-2, with D possibly being TRBD2 (5 bases). The CDR3 loop spans 14 amino acids. In germline, CDR1 is LNHNV, CDR2 YYDKDF (reference sequence). The germline V and J ends were trimmed by 3 bases and 7 bases, with 12 bases remaining between them. This CDR3 reads CATSRGVLDGELFF. Here the CDR3 DNA reads TGTGCCACCAGCAGGGGAGTTCTAGACGGGGAGCTGTTTTTT.

This chain connects TRBV2 to TRBJ2-1; weak D call: TRBD2 (8 bases). There are 16 residues in the CDR3. Germline V lookup: CDR1 SNHLY, CDR2 FYNNEI. Trimming left V 5 bases short and J 3 bases short, with 17 bases between. CDR3 sequence (DNA): TGTGCCAGCAGTCGGGGGGGGACAGTAGTCTACAATGAGCAGTTCTTC. It is translated as CASSRGGTVVYNEQFF.

The V gene is TRBV23-1, the J gene TRBJ2-7; TRBD2 is a possible D gene (5 bases). TRBV23-1 carries the ORF label, with uncertain function. The CDR3 runs 14 residues. V was pared by 6 bases and J by 2 bases, with 14 bases between. This CDR3 reads CASSRTDGAYEQYF. CDR3 nucleotides: TGCGCCAGCAGCCGGACTGATGGCGCCTACGAGCAGTACTTC.

The genes are TRBV10-1 and TRBJ2-7, with D perhaps matching TRBD1 (5 bases). From germline, CDR1 is WNHNN and CDR2 SYGVQD (reference sequence). Trimming cost V 8 bases and J 7 bases, with 21 bases left between them. The CDR3 is made up of 14 amino acids. For the CDR3, the DNA is TGCGCCAGCCCAATAAACAGGCCCTTTAGGGAGCAGTACTTC. Encoded protein: CASPINRPFREQYF.

The V and J genes are TRBV6-1 and TRBJ2-1; a weak D match, TRBD2 (6 bases). CDR3 length: 15 residues. The V gene's germline CDR1 is MNHNS and CDR2 SASEGT. Between the trimmed V and J ends, which lost 6 bases and 5 bases, there was a span of 17 bases. The CDR3 sequence is CASRHNLRGNNEQFF. The CDR3 coding sequence is TGTGCCAGCAGACACAACCTTCGGGGGAACAATGAGCAGTTCTTC.

The chain carries TRBV28 and TRBJ1-3; D gene ambiguous. Germline-derived CDR1 and CDR2 are MDHEN and SYDVKM. This CDR3 region has 13 residues. The germline V and J ends were trimmed by 10 bases and 4 bases, with 14 bases remaining between them. The CDR3 region has the DNA TGTGCCACTGTTGGCCCCGGGGGAAACACCATATATTTT. This sequence encodes CATVGPGGNTIYF.

The chain employs TRBV5-6 and TRBJ2-5; TRBD2 agrees at 9 bases. The junction had 6 bases not matched to a gene; V was cut back by 2 bases and J by 4 bases. CDR1 SGHDT and CDR2 YYEEEE come from the germline V gene. This CDR3 has 15 amino acids. CDR3 coding DNA: TGTGCCAGCAGCTTCGGCGGGGGGGCCGGAGAGACCCAGTACTTC. It codes for CASSFGGGAGETQYF.

The rearrangement uses TRBV18 and TRBJ1-1; perhaps TRBD1 as D (6 bases). The CDR3 length is 14 residues. Germline values: CDR1 KGHSH, CDR2 LQKENI. Trimming removed 1 base from V and 6 bases from J, with 12 bases in between. Here the CDR3 reads CASSPLGGMAEAFF. CDR3 nucleotide sequence: TGTGCCAGCTCACCACTTGGGGGCATGGCTGAAGCTTTCTTT.

The count of this clone is one. V gene TRBV7-2 combines with J gene TRBJ2-7; D remains ambiguous. This CDR3 is 16 amino acids long. The germline V gene has CDR1 SGHTA and CDR2 FQGNSA. V lost 0 bases and J lost 4, with 16 bases in between. CDR3 protein: CASSLAGRRSLYEQYF. The CDR3, as DNA: TGTGCCAGCAGCTTAGCGGGCAGAAGGTCCCTATACGAGCAGTACTTC. The whole variable domain, filled in from reference TRBV7-2 and TRBJ2-7, reads GAGVSQSPSNKVTEKGKDVELRCDPISGHTALYWYRQSLGQGLEFLIYFQGNSAPDKSGLPSDRFSAERTGGSVSTLTIQRTQQEDSAVYLCASSLAGRRSLYEQYFGPGTRLTVT.

The chain has TRBV12-5 and TRBJ1-1, with D hard to call. CDR1 is LGHNT and CDR2 is FRNRAP in the germline V gene. The CDR3 length is 14 residues. Trimming took 3 bases from V and 0 from J, leaving 8 bases between them. In DNA, the CDR3 is TGTGCTAGTGGTTTTAGCGGGGTGAACACTGAAGCTTTCTTT. It yields the protein CASGFSGVNTEAFF.

This chain connects TRBV25-1 to TRBJ1-3, with unresolved D. The CDR3 contains 14 residues. V shed 2 bases and J shed 0 bases, with 5 bases lying between them. Germline V gene sequence: CDR1 MGHDK, CDR2 SYGVNS. CDR3 coding DNA: TGTGCCAGCAGTGAACAGTTCTCTGGAAACACCATATATTTT. This codes for CASSEQFSGNTIYF.

The chain is built from TRBV5-5 and TRBJ2-3, with 10 positions matching TRBD2. The CDR3 length is 16 residues. The V segment lost 2 bases and the J segment 4 bases; nucleotides outside the gene matches: 7. Germline CDR1 SGHKS, CDR2 YYEKEE (reference sequence). The CDR3 loop is CASSFTSGTPPDTQYF. The CDR3 DNA follows: TGTGCCAGCAGCTTTACTAGCGGGACGCCCCCAGATACGCAGTATTTT.

The rearrangement uses TRBV15 and TRBJ2-7; the match to TRBD1 covers 7 bases. Trimming took 1 base from V and 6 from J; bases not matched to a gene: 12. Germline V lookup: CDR1 LNHNV, CDR2 YYDKDF (reference sequence). This CDR3 has 16 amino acids. The CDR3 spells CATSRVSGTATLEQYF. DNA for the CDR3: TGTGCCACCAGCAGAGTATCCGGGACAGCTACCCTCGAGCAGTACTTC.